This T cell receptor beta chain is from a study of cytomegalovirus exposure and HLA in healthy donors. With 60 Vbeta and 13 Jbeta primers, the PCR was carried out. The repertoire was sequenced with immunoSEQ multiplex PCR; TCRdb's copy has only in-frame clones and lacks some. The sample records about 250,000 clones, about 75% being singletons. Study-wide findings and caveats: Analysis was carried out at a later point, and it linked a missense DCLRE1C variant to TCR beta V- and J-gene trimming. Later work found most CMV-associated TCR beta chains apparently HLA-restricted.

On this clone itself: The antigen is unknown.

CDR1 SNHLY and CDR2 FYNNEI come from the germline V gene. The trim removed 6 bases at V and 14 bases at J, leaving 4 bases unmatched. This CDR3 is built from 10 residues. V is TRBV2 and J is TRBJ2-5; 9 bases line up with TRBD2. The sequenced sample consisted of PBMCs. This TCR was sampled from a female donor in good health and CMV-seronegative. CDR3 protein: CASRGLACYF. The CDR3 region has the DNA TGTGCCAGCAGGGGACTAGCCTGTTACTTC.